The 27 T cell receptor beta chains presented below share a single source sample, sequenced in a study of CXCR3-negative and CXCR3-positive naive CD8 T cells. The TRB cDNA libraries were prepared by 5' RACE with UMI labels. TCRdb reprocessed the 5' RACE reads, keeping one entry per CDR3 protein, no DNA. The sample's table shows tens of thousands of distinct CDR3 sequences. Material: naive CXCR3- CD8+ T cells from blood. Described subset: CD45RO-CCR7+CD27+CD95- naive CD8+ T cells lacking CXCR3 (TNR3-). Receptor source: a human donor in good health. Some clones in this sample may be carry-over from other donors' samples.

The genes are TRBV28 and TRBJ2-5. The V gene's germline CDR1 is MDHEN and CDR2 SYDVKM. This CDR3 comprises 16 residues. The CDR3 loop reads CASSLFDRIDKETQYF.

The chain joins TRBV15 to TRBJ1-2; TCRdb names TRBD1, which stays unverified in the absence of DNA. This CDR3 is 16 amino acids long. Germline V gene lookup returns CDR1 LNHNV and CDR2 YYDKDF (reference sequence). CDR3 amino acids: CATFGYSDRHLYGYTF.

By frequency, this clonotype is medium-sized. This chain's CDR3 is CASSLAGGGALEEQYF. This chain uses TRBV7-6 with TRBJ2-7; TCRdb calls TRBD2, which cannot be checked without DNA. CDR1 and CDR2 from the germline V gene are SGHVS and FNYEAQ. The CDR3 length is 16 residues.

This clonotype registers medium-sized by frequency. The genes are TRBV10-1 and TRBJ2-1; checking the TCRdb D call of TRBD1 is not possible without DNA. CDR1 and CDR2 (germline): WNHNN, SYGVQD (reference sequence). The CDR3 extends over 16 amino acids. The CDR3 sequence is CASSESTGQGYNEQFF.

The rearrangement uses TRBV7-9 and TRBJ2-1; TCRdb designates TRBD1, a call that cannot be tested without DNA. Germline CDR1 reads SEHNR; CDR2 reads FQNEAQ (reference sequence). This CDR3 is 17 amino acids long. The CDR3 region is CASSPPLSGSSYNEQFF.

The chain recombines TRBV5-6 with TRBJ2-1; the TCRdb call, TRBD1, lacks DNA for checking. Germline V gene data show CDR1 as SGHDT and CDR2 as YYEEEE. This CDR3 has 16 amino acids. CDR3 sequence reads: CASSLGAGGSYNEQFF.

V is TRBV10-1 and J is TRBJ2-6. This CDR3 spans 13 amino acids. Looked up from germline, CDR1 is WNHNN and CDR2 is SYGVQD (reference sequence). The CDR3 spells CASSRSGANVLTF.

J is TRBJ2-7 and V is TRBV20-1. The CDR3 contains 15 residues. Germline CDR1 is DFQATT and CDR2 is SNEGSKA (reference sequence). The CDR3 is CSARDSSGRPYEQYF.

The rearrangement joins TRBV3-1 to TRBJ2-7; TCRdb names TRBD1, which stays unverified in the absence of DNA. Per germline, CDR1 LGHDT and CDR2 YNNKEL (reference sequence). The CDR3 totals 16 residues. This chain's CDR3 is CASSKPLGRDSYEQYF.

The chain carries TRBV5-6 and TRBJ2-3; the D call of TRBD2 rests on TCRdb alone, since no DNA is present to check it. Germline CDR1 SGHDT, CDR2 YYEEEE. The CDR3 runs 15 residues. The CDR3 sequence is CASSFLLGAPDTQYF.

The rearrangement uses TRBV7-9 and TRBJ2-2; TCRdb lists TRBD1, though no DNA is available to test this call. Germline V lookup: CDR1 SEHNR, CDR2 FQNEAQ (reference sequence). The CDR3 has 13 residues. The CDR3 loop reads CVPRGENTGELFF.

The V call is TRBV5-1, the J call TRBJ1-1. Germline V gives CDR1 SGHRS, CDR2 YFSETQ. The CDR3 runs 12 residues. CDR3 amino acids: CASSEGNTEAFF.

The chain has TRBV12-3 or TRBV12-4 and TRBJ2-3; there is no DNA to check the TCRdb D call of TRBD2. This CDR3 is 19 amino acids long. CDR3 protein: CASSLVPMGSGVSTDTQYF.

This CDR3 is CASSLGVAGAWEQFF. This sequence joins TRBV11-2 and TRBJ2-1; TCRdb outputs TRBD2, but without DNA this stays unchecked. CDR1 is SGHAT and CDR2 is FQNNGV in the germline V gene. This CDR3 contains 15 residues.

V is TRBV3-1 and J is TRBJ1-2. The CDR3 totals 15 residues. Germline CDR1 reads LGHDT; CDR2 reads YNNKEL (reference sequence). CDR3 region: CASSQEGKGPWGYTF.

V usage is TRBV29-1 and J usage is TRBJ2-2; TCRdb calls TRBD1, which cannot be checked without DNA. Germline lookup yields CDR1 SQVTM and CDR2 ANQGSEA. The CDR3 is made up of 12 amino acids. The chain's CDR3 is CSGTGGAGELFF.

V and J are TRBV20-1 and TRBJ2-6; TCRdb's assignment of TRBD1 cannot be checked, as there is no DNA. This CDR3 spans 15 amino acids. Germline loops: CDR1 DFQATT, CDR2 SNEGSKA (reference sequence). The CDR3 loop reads CSARPWGSGANVLTF.

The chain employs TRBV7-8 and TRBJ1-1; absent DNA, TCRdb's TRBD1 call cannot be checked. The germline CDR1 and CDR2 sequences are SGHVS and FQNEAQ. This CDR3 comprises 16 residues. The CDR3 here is CASSLRNRGMNTEAFF.

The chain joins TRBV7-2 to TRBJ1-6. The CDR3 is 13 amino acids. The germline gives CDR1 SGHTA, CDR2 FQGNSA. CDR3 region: CASSPGGSSPLHF.

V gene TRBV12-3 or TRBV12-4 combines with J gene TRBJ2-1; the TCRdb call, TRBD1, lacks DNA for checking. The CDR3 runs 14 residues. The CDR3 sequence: CASTDPPGVNEQFF.

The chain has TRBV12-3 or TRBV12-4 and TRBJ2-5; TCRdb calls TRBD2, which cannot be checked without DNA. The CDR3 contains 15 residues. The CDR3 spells CASSRGEREEETQYF.

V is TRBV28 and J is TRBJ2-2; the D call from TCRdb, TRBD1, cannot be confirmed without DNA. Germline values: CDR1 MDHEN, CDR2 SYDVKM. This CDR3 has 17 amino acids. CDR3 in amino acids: CASSLLPPNTNTGELFF.

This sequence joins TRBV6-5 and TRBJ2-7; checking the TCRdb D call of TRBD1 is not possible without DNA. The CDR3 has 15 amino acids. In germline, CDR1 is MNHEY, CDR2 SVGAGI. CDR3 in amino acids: CASSYLPERIDEQYF.

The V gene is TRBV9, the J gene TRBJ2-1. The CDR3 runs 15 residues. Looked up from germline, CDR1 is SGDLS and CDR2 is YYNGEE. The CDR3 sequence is CASSVPAGPYNEQFF.

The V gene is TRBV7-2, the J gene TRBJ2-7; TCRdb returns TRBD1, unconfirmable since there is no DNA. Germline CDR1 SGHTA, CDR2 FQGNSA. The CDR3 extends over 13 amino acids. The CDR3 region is CASSFGQSYEQYF.

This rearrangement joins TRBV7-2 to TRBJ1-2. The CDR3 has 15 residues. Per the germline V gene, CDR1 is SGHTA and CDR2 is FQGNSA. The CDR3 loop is CASSLPNFWDYGYTF.

The CDR3 reads CASSTTGAGELFF. V is TRBV12-3 or TRBV12-4 and J is TRBJ2-2; TCRdb's assignment of TRBD1 cannot be checked, as there is no DNA. The CDR3 is 13 residues long.